These 5 T cell receptor beta chains came from one sample sequenced in a study of cytomegalovirus exposure and HLA in healthy donors. The PCR ran on 60 Vbeta and 13 Jbeta primers. The repertoire was sequenced with immunoSEQ multiplex PCR; TCRdb's copy has only in-frame clones and lacks some. The repertoire holds over 95,000 clones, with 82% as singletons. The sample was PBMCs. Every receptor here comes from a young woman in good health and CMV-seronegative.

The sample holds a few counts of this clone. The rearrangement links TRBV6-1 to TRBJ1-6; TRBD1 agrees at 7 bases. The V gene end was trimmed by 4 bases and the J gene end by 9 bases; junction bases not matched to a gene: 9. The germline V gene has CDR1 MNHNS and CDR2 SASEGT. The CDR3 extends over 15 amino acids. The CDR3 sequence: CASSVRQGPASPLHF. The CDR3 DNA reads TGTGCCAGCAGTGTGAGACAGGGTCCTGCTTCACCCCTCCACTTT.

The gene calls are TRBV7-2 and TRBJ2-7; 13 nucleotides line up with TRBD2. Germline V gene sequence: CDR1 SGHTA, CDR2 FQGNSA. V lost 5 bases and J lost 4; bases outside the gene matches: 5. The CDR3 loop spans 15 amino acids. The CDR3 protein is CASSPQTSGGYEQYF. The CDR3 DNA sequence: TGTGCCAGCAGCCCCCAGACTAGCGGGGGGTACGAGCAGTACTTC.

This clone was counted once. The chain carries TRBV5-1 and TRBJ2-2; TRBD1 is a possible D gene (6 bases). CDR3 size: 14 residues. The V end was cut by 4 bases, the J end by 5 bases, with 12 bases between. Germline CDR1 SGHRS, CDR2 YFSETQ. The CDR3 DNA reads as TGCGCCAGCAGCCCCACACAGGGAACCGGGGAGCTGTTTTTT. Protein product: CASSPTQGTGELFF.

The rearrangement links TRBV5-1 to TRBJ2-5; a weak D match, TRBD1 (6 bases). CDR1 and CDR2 from the germline V gene are SGHRS and YFSETQ. The CDR3 covers 12 residues. V lost 5 bases to trimming and J lost 2 bases, with 7 bases between them. CDR3 region: CASRDRQETQYF. The CDR3 DNA is TGCGCCAGCAGGGACAGACAAGAGACCCAGTACTTC.

A single count supports this clone. This rearrangement joins TRBV14 to TRBJ1-6; 10 bases are shared with TRBD1. Trimming cost V 3 bases and J 7 bases; bases outside gene matches: 3. The germline gives CDR1 SGHDN, CDR2 FVKESK. CDR3 length: 15 amino acids. The CDR3 sequence: CASSQGQGPNSPLHF. The CDR3, as DNA: TGTGCCAGCAGCCAGGGACAGGGGCCCAATTCACCCCTCCACTTT. Full variable domain (missing parts from reference TRBV14 and TRBJ1-6): EAGVTQFPSHSVIEKGQTVTLRCDPISGHDNLYWYRRVMGKEIKFLLHFVKESKQDESGMPNNRFLAERTGGTYSTLKVQPAELEDSGVYFCASSQGQGPNSPLHFGNGTRLTVT.